These 32 T cell receptor beta chains share one sample of origin, sequenced in a study of neurological immune-mediated disorders (dated by TCRdb to the late 2010s). Libraries came from 5' RACE. The sequencer was an Illumina HiSeq 2500. The public sequencing data were trimmed at Q25 with fastp and processed into clonotypes with MiXCR by TCRdb, which kept only in-frame beta chains. Rows are unified per CDR3 protein, each entry keeping the most common DNA and genes. Here the sample has approximately 60,000 distinct CDR3 sequences; 3.5% to 5% occur a single time. The ten most abundant clones make up about 2.6% of the sample. The sample was PBMCs. The receptors come from a man in his fifties or sixties with multiple sclerosis.

This clonotype was observed a handful of times. The gene calls are TRBV5-1 and TRBJ1-5; 7 nucleotides agree with TRBD1. This CDR3 is 15 amino acids long. Germline assignment: CDR1 SGHRS and CDR2 YFSETQ. The J segment lost 4 bases and the V segment lost 0 bases, leaving 4 bases of the junction unmatched. The DNA of the CDR3 is TGCGCCAGCAGCTTGGGGGACAGACAGAATCAGCCCCAGCATTTT. Translation: CASSLGDRQNQPQHF.

This clonotype appeared many times. The CDR3 DNA follows: TGCGCCAGCCAATCCGTACCTTGGGGGAGCTCCTACAATGAGCAGTTCTTC. Its protein product is CASQSVPWGSSYNEQFF. The chain has TRBV5-1 and TRBJ2-1; D may be TRBD1 or TRBD2 (5 bases each). V shed 7 bases and J shed 0 bases, with 20 bases lying between them. The CDR3 is 17 amino acids. Germline CDR1 SGHRS, CDR2 YFSETQ.

This clonotype was counted at least ten times. J is TRBJ1-1 and V is TRBV14; D remains ambiguous. The CDR3 spans 15 residues. V was trimmed by 4 bases and J by 1 base, leaving 13 bases between them. Germline V CDR1 and CDR2: SGHDN, FVKESK. For the CDR3, the DNA is TGTGCCAGCAGCCCATTAGTGGGTAAGAACACTGAAGCTTTCTTT. Translation gives CASSPLVGKNTEAFF. Together with reference TRBV14 and TRBJ1-1, the CDR3 gives the full variable domain: EAGVTQFPSHSVIEKGQTVTLRCDPISGHDNLYWYRRVMGKEIKFLLHFVKESKQDESGMPNNRFLAERTGGTYSTLKVQPAELEDSGVYFCASSPLVGKNTEAFFGQGTRLTVV.

This clonotype was seen ten or more times. The V and J genes are TRBV20-1 and TRBJ2-7; no definite D call. Deletions cut 6 bases from V and 0 bases from J, with 18 bases between. The CDR3 is 15 amino acids. The V gene's germline CDR1 is DFQATT and CDR2 SNEGSKA (reference sequence). The CDR3 sequence: CSAVNAASPSYEQYF. The DNA of the CDR3 is TGCAGTGCCGTAAATGCGGCATCACCCTCCTACGAGCAGTACTTC.

This clonotype is labeled as medium-sized. The chain combines TRBV7-9 with TRBJ1-2; D remains unclear. This CDR3 contains 15 residues. V was trimmed by 5 bases and J by 4 bases, leaving 17 bases between them. The V gene's germline CDR1 is SEHNR and CDR2 FQNEAQ (reference sequence). In DNA form, the CDR3 reads TGTGCCAGCAGCCCAACCCGGGCAGCCCCCTATGGCTACACCTTC. Encoded protein: CASSPTRAAPYGYTF.

V and J are TRBV20-1 and TRBJ2-4, with D possibly being TRBD2 (6 bases). The germline gives CDR1 DFQATT, CDR2 SNEGSKA (reference sequence). The CDR3 is 14 residues long. The ends were cut back, 0 bases at V and 6 bases at J, with 12 bases in the middle. CDR3 loop: CSARDSGVGNIQYF. Written as DNA, the CDR3 is TGCAGTGCTAGAGATTCGGGAGTCGGAAACATTCAGTACTTC.

This clonotype was seen many times. The chain uses TRBV12-3 or TRBV12-4 and TRBJ2-1, with 7 bases matching TRBD2. The trim removed 6 bases at V and 5 bases at J, leaving 10 bases unmatched. The length of the CDR3 is 15 residues. In nucleotides, the CDR3 is TGTGCCAGCAGCCCCCTCTTGCGGGGGAACAATGAGCAGTTCTTC. Protein product: CASSPLLRGNNEQFF.

This clonotype was seen at least ten times. The CDR3 nucleotides are TGTGCCAGCGTATCAGGGGAGCTGTTTTTT. It codes for CASVSGELFF. The chain uses TRBV12-3 or TRBV12-4 and TRBJ2-2, with D uncertain. This CDR3 is built from 10 residues. Trimming removed 8 bases at V and 8 bases at J, with 6 bases between.

This clonotype was picked up many times. The junction differs from germline at one of its ends, possibly a read error. The gene calls are TRBV24-1 and TRBJ1-5; D call uncertain. Germline V CDR1 and CDR2: KGHDR, SFDVKD. The CDR3 runs 14 residues. The CDR3: CATSDLSINQPQNF. CDR3 DNA sequence: TGTGCCACCAGTGATTTGTCGATCAATCAGCCCCAGAATTTT.

This clonotype was seen ten or more times. The CDR3 here is CASSQEQGLVTDTQYF. CDR3 coding DNA: TGCGCCAGCAGCCAGGAACAGGGTTTGGTGACAGATACGCAGTATTTT. The rearrangement uses TRBV5-1 and TRBJ2-3; D possibly corresponds to TRBD1 (6 bases). The CDR3 has 16 residues. V was clipped by 4 bases and J by 3 bases, with 18 bases between them. Germline-derived CDR1 and CDR2 are SGHRS and YFSETQ.

The sample holds many counts of this clonotype. The chain uses TRBV2 and TRBJ1-2, with no clear D. Trimming removed 6 bases from V and 3 bases from J, with 14 bases in between. Germline lookup yields CDR1 SNHLY and CDR2 FYNNEI. The CDR3 has 14 residues. CDR3 amino acids: CASREEQTHYGYTF. For the CDR3, the DNA is TGTGCCAGCAGAGAGGAACAGACGCACTATGGCTACACCTTC.

This chain uses TRBV7-2 with TRBJ1-2; the D is unclear. CDR3 length equals 13 residues. Trimming took 4 bases from V and 2 from J, leaving 8 bases between them. Germline-derived CDR1 and CDR2 are SGHTA and FQGNSA. The CDR3 sequence is CASSSERNYGYTF. The CDR3 DNA is TGTGCCAGCAGCTCGGAAAGAAACTATGGCTACACCTTC.

About this clonotype itself: It may be a read error: a sequence one base away is much more abundant. CDR3: CASSLVGNPTEAFF. CDR3 bases: TGTGCCAGCAGCTTAGTGGGAAATCCCACTGAAGCTTTCTTT. This chain links TRBV7-9 with TRBJ1-1, with D uncertain. V gave up 1 base and J gave up 4 bases, with 10 bases separating them. Germline CDR1 and CDR2: SEHNR and FQNEAQ (reference sequence). There are 14 residues in the CDR3.

This clonotype was counted between two and nine times. The V gene is TRBV2, the J gene TRBJ1-1; no firm D call. Germline V gene sequence: CDR1 SNHLY, CDR2 FYNNEI. The CDR3 runs to 11 residues. Trimming stripped 4 bases from V and 7 bases from J, with 7 bases between. CDR3 in amino acids: CASSAVNEAFF. DNA for the CDR3: TGTGCCAGCAGTGCAGTTAATGAAGCTTTCTTT.

This clonotype was found a few times. This chain links TRBV4-1 with TRBJ2-2; D gene ambiguous. Germline assignment: CDR1 MGHRA and CDR2 YSYEKL. V lost 0 bases to trimming and J lost 5 bases, with 10 bases between them. The CDR3 covers 15 residues. The CDR3 spells CASSQERAKTGELFF. The DNA for the CDR3 is TGCGCCAGCAGCCAAGAACGGGCAAAAACCGGGGAGCTGTTTTTT.

Only a few counts were recorded for this clonotype. The J gene is TRBJ2-5, the V gene TRBV12-3 or TRBV12-4, with TRBD2 as a possible D gene (5 bases). This CDR3 is built from 15 residues. Trimming pared 3 bases from V and 5 bases from J, leaving 16 bases between. The DNA for the CDR3 is TGTGCCAGCAGTTTGGGTCGGGGTATTGGTGAGACCCAGTACTTC. The encoded protein is CASSLGRGIGETQYF.

This clonotype was counted ten times or more. This chain joins TRBV5-1 and TRBJ1-5; 7 nucleotides match TRBD1. The CDR3 sequence is 15 residues long. V was clipped by 4 bases and J by 4 bases; unmatched bases: 8. Germline V gene sequence: CDR1 SGHRS, CDR2 YFSETQ. The CDR3 DNA sequence: TGCGCCAGCAGCAGATCCGGGACAGATAATCAGCCCCAGCATTTT. It translates to CASSRSGTDNQPQHF.

This clonotype was seen at least ten times. The J gene is TRBJ2-4, the V gene TRBV24-1, with TRBD2 as a possible D gene (5 bases). Trimming took off 4 bases at V and 1 base at J, with 13 bases between the two ends. Germline values: CDR1 KGHDR, CDR2 SFDVKD. This CDR3 contains 16 residues. The CDR3 DNA sequence: TGTGCCACCAGTGACATACCCCGGAGGGCCAAAAACATTCAGTACTTC. Residues: CATSDIPRRAKNIQYF.

The table lists this clonotype with many counts. The rearrangement uses TRBV5-1 and TRBJ2-3; D is unresolved. Trimming pared 1 base from V and 3 bases from J, leaving 9 bases between. The CDR3 totals 14 residues. The germline gives CDR1 SGHRS, CDR2 YFSETQ. The CDR3: CASSLNSATDTQYF. CDR3 sequence (DNA): TGCGCCAGCAGCTTGAACAGCGCTACAGATACGCAGTATTTT.

This clonotype was observed a few times. The CDR3 is CASSLIRRAGALFSDNEQFF. The CDR3 DNA reads TGTGCCAGCAGCTTGATCAGGCGGGCGGGGGCTTTATTTTCTGACAATGAGCAGTTCTTC. The rearrangement uses TRBV7-9 and TRBJ2-1; weak D call: TRBD2 (7 bases). Germline lookup yields CDR1 SEHNR and CDR2 FQNEAQ (reference sequence). The CDR3 extends over 20 amino acids. Trimming removed 3 bases at V and 5 bases at J, with 29 bases between.

This clonotype has a count of ten or more. The CDR3 is CASSMTGNYGYTF. In nucleotides, the CDR3 is TGCGCCAGCAGTATGACAGGGAACTATGGCTACACCTTC. The chain couples TRBV5-1 to TRBJ1-2; 7 bases map to TRBD1. The ends lost 5 bases at V and 2 bases at J; junction bases unmatched: 3. This CDR3 has 13 residues. Germline V gene data show CDR1 as SGHRS and CDR2 as YFSETQ.

This clonotype was found many times. The V call is TRBV15, the J call TRBJ2-5; the D gene is possibly TRBD2 (6 bases). Germline-derived CDR1 and CDR2 are LNHNV and YYDKDF (reference sequence). The ends were cut back, 3 bases at V and 3 bases at J, with 20 bases in the middle. CDR3 length equals 17 residues. The CDR3: CATSRGIADEAKETQYF. The DNA for the CDR3 is TGTGCCACCAGCAGGGGAATAGCGGACGAAGCAAAAGAGACCCAGTACTTC.

This rearrangement joins TRBV5-5 to TRBJ1-1, with TRBD1 identical over 7 bases. The CDR3 is 13 residues long. V lost 4 bases and J lost 5; bases outside the gene matches: 5. CDR1 and CDR2 (germline): SGHKS, YYEKEE (reference sequence). Here the CDR3 reads CASSRDSYTEAFF. Written as DNA, the CDR3 is TGTGCCAGCAGCCGGGACAGTTATACTGAAGCTTTCTTT.

This clonotype was observed many times. V is TRBV15 and J is TRBJ1-2; D call uncertain. Germline loops: CDR1 LNHNV, CDR2 YYDKDF (reference sequence). V was shortened by 0 bases and J by 4 bases, with 12 bases between the two germline ends. CDR3 size: 15 residues. The CDR3 loop is CATSREYSGSYGYTF. For the CDR3, the DNA is TGTGCCACCAGCAGAGAATACTCTGGGAGCTATGGCTACACCTTC.

This clonotype occurred many times. The chain employs TRBV6-2 or TRBV6-3 and TRBJ1-4, with D unresolved. V was trimmed by 0 bases and J by 8 bases, leaving 13 bases between them. Germline V gives CDR1 MNHEY, CDR2 SVGEGT. The CDR3 length is 15 residues. The chain's CDR3 is CASSYSRRVVEKLFF. Here the CDR3 DNA reads TGTGCCAGCAGTTACTCCCGACGTGTTGTAGAAAAACTGTTTTTT.

This clonotype showed up many times. The chain carries TRBV10-3 and TRBJ2-5, with 8 positions matching TRBD2. The V segment lost 3 bases and the J segment 5 bases; nucleotides outside the gene matches: 11. Per the germline V gene, CDR1 is ENHRY and CDR2 is SYGVKD. The CDR3 is 16 amino acids. The CDR3 bases are TGTGCCATCAGTGATCGAGGCGGGGGGCGCCGGGAGACCCAGTACTTC. Residues: CAISDRGGGRRETQYF.

At least ten counts were recorded for this clonotype. The gene calls are TRBV5-1 and TRBJ1-4; D unresolved. This CDR3 is 15 amino acids long. V lost 4 bases and J lost 0, with 10 bases in between. From germline, CDR1 is SGHRS and CDR2 YFSETQ. The CDR3 sequence is CASSPSVPTNEKLFF. The DNA of the CDR3 is TGCGCCAGCAGCCCCTCGGTGCCAACTAATGAAAAACTGTTTTTT.

As concerns this clonotype: This may be a read error: a much more frequent sequence differs by one nucleotide. Here the CDR3 omits its conserved ending phenylalanine or tryptophan, so a read error is the likely source. The chain links TRBV7-2 to TRBJ1-2; D not resolved. The CDR3 spans 16 residues. Germline V CDR1 and CDR2: SGHTA, FQGNSA. V was cut by 1 base and J by 0 bases, with 12 bases left in between. This chain's CDR3 is CASSLVWDTANYGYTI. The CDR3 coding sequence is TGTGCCAGCAGCTTAGTATGGGATACAGCTAACTATGGCTACACCATC.

This clonotype showed up just a few times. CDR3 sequence (DNA): TGCAGCGTTGAATCGAGTCTCGTGAACTCTTACACCTTC. Its protein is CSVESSLVNSYTF. The rearrangement links TRBV29-1 to TRBJ1-2; D not certain. V dropped 2 bases and J dropped 11 bases, with 18 bases sitting between them. The CDR3 runs to 13 residues. The germline V gene encodes CDR1 SQVTM and CDR2 ANQGSEA.

The table lists this clonotype with many counts. The chain joins TRBV11-2 to TRBJ1-1; D perhaps matches TRBD1 (5 bases). Deletions cut 7 bases from V and 2 bases from J, with 11 bases between. The CDR3 runs to 13 residues. Germline V gene sequence: CDR1 SGHAT, CDR2 FQNNGV. The CDR3 region is CASNNRGNTEAFF. In DNA form, the CDR3 reads TGTGCCAGCAATAACCGGGGCAACACTGAAGCTTTCTTT. Full variable domain (outside the CDR3, taken from reference TRBV11-2 and TRBJ1-1): EAGVAQSPRYKIIEKRQSVAFWCNPISGHATLYWYQQILGQGPKLLIQFQNNGVVDDSQLPKDRFSAERLKGVDSTLKIQPAKLEDSAVYLCASNNRGNTEAFFGQGTRLTVV.

This clonotype was picked up many times. CDR3: CASSSRPGRGETQYF. The DNA of the CDR3 is TGTGCCAGCAGCTCAAGGCCAGGGAGAGGAGAGACCCAGTACTTC. The chain recombines TRBV11-2 with TRBJ2-5; D is tentatively TRBD1 or TRBD2 (5 bases each). Trimming took 4 bases from V and 4 from J, leaving 16 bases between them. This CDR3 is built from 15 residues. Germline CDR1 and CDR2: SGHAT and FQNNGV.

This clonotype was detected many times. The chain carries TRBV11-2 and TRBJ2-7; 7 nucleotides match TRBD1. Germline loops: CDR1 SGHAT, CDR2 FQNNGV. With V trimmed by 5 bases and J by 3 bases, 10 bases remained unmatched. The CDR3 is made up of 15 amino acids. The CDR3 DNA reads as TGTGCCAGCAGCATCGCACGGGGACAGTACTACGAGCAGTACTTC. It encodes CASSIARGQYYEQYF.